In this sample, the clone carrying this T cell receptor beta chain turned up a few times. The CDR3 has 15 amino acids. Germline V lookup: CDR1 SGHRS, CDR2 YFSETQ. Losses at the gene ends were 5 bases for V and 6 bases for J; bases not matched to a gene: 13. TCRdb processed the RT-PCR reads anew with MiXCR; each CDR3 protein has one entry. This table has about 680,000 distinct CDR3 sequences, around 14% appearing once. The sequenced sample was memory CD4+ T cells from blood. This sequence joins TRBV5-1 and TRBJ2-7, with 8 bases that match TRBD1. This TCR came from a female donor in good health, serving as a healthy control. The CDR3 loop reads CASRTGTGDSGEQYF. The CDR3 coding sequence is TGCGCCAGCAGGACCGGGACAGGAGACAGCGGCGAGCAGTACTTC.